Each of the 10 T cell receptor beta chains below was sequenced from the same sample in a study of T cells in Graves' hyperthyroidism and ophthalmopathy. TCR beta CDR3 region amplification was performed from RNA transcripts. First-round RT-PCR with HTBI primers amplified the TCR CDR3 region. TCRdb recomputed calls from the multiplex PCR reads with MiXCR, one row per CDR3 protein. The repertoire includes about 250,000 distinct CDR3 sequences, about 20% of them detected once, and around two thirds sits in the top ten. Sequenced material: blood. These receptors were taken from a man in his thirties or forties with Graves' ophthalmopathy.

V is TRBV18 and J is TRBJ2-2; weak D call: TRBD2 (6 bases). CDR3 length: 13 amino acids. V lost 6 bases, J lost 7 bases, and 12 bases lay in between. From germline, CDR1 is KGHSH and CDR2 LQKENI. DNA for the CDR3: TGTGCCAGCTCGTCGATGGAGGGCGGGGAGCTGTTTTTT. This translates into CASSSMEGGELFF.

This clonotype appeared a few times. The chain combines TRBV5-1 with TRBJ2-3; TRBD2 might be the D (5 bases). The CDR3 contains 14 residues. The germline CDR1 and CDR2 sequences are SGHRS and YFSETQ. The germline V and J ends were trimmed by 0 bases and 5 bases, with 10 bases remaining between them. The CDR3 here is CASSLAIGEDTQYF. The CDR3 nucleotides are TGCGCCAGCAGCTTGGCCATCGGGGAAGATACGCAGTATTTT.

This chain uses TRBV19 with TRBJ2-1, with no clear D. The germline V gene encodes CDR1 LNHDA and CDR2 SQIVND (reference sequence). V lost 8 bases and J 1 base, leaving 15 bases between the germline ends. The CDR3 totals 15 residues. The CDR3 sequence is CASVPRAESYNEQFF. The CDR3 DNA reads TGTGCCAGTGTACCCCGGGCGGAGTCCTACAATGAGCAGTTCTTC.

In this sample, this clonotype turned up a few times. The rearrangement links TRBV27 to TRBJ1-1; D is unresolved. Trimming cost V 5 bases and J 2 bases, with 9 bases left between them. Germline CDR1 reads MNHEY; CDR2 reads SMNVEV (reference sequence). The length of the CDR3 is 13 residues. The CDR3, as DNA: TGTGCCAGCAGTCCCCTCAGAAACACTGAAGCTTTCTTT. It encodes CASSPLRNTEAFF.

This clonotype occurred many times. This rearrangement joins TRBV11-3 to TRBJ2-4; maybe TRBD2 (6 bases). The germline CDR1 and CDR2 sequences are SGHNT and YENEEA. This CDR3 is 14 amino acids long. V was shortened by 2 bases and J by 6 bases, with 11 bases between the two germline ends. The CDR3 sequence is CASSLRSRGNIQYF. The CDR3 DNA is TGTGCCAGCAGCTTAAGATCGCGGGGAAACATTCAGTACTTC.

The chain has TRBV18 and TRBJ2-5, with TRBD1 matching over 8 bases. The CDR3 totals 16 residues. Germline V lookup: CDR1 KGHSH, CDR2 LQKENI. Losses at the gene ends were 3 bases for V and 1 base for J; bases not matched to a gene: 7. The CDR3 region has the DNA TGTGCCAGCTCACCTTGGTGGACAGGGAGCCAAGAGACCCAGTACTTC. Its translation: CASSPWWTGSQETQYF.

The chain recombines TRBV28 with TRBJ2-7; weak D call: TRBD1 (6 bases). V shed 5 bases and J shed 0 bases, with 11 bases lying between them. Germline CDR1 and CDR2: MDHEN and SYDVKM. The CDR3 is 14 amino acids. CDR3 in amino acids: CASSPGAFSYEQYF. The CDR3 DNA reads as TGTGCCAGCAGTCCAGGGGCGTTCTCCTACGAGCAGTACTTC.

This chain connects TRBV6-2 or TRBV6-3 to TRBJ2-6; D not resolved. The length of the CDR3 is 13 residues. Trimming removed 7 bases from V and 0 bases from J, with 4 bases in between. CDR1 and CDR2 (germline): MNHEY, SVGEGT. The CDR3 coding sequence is TGTGCCAGCATGGGCTCTGGGGCCAACGTCCTGACTTTC. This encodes CASMGSGANVLTF.

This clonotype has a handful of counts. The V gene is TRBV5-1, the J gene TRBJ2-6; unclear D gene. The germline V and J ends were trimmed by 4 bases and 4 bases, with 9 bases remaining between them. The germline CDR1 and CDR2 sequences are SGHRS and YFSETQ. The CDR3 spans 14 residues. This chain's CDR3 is CASSLYLGANVLTF. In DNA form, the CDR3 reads TGCGCCAGCAGCCTATACTTGGGGGCCAACGTCCTGACTTTC.

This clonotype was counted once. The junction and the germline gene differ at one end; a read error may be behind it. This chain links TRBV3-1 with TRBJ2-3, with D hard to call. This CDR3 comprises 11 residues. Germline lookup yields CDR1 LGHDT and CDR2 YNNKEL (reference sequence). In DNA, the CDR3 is TGTGCCAGCAGCCAAGGAAACTCGAGGAATTTT. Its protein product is CASSQGNSRNF.